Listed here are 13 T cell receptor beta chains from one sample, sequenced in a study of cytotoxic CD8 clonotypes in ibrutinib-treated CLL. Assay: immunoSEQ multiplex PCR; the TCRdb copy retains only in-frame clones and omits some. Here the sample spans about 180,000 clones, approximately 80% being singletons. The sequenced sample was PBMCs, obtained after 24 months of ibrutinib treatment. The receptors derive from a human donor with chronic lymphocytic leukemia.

The CDR3 spells CASSRTDRGSTDTQYF. CDR3 in DNA: TGTGCCAGCAGCCGAACCGACAGGGGTAGCACAGATACGCAGTATTTT. This chain connects TRBV5-6 to TRBJ2-3; 8 positions match TRBD1. Per the germline V gene, CDR1 is SGHDT and CDR2 is YYEEEE. V was pared by 4 bases and J by 0 bases, with 7 bases of the junction left unmatched. The CDR3 has 16 residues. The full variable domain, in which reference TRBV5-6 and TRBJ2-3 provide the parts outside the CDR3, is DAGVTQSPTHLIKTRGQQVTLRCSPKSGHDTVSWYQQALGQGPQFIFQYYEEEERQRGNFPDRFSGHQFPNYSSELNVNALLLGDSALYLCASSRTDRGSTDTQYFGPGTRLTVL.

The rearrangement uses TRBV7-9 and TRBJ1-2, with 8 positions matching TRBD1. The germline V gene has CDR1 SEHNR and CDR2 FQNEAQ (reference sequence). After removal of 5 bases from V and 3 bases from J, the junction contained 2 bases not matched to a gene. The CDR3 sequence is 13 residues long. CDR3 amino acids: CASSPQGDYGYTF. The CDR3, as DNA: TGTGCCAGCAGCCCACAGGGGGACTATGGCTACACCTTC.

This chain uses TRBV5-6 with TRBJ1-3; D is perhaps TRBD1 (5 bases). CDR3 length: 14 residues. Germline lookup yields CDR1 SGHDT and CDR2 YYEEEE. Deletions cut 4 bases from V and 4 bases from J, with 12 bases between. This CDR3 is CASSPRVAGNTIYF. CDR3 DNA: TGTGCCAGCAGCCCCAGGGTTGCAGGAAACACCATATATTTT.

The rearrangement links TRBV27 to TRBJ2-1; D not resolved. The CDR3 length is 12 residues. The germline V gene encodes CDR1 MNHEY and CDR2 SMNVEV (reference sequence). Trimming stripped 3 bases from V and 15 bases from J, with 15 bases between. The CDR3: CASSFQDGVRFF. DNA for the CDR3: TGTGCCAGCAGTTTTCAGGATGGCGTGCGGTTCTTC.

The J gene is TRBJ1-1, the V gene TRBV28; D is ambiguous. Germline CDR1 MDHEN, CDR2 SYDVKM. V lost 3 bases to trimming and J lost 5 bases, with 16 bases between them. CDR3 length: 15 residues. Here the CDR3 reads CASSFIGRRWTEAFF. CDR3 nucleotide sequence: TGTGCCAGCAGTTTTATCGGGCGAAGGTGGACTGAAGCTTTCTTT.

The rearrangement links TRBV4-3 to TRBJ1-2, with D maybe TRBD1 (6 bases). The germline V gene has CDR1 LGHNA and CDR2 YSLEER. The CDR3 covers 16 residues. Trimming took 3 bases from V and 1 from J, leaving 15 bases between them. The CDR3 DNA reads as TGCGCCAGCAGCCAGGACCGGACAGACTATAACTATGGCTACACCTTC. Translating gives CASSQDRTDYNYGYTF.

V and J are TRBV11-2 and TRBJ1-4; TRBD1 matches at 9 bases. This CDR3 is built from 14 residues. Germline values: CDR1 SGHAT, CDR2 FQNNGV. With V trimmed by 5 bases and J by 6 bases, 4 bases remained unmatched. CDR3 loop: CASSHGTGYEKLFF. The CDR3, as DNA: TGTGCCAGCAGCCACGGGACAGGGTATGAAAAACTGTTTTTT.

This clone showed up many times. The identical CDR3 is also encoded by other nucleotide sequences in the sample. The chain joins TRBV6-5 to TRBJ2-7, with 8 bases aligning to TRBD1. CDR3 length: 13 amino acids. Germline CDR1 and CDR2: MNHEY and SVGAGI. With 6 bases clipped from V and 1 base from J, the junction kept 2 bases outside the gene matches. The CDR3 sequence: CASRRTGSYEQYF. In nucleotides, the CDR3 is TGTGCCAGCAGAAGGACAGGGTCCTACGAGCAGTACTTC.

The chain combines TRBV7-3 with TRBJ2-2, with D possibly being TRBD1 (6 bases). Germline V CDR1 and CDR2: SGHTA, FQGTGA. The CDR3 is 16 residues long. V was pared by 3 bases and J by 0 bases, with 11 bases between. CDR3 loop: CASSFSGTTNTGELFF. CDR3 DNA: TGTGCCAGCAGCTTCTCCGGGACAACGAACACCGGGGAGCTGTTTTTT.

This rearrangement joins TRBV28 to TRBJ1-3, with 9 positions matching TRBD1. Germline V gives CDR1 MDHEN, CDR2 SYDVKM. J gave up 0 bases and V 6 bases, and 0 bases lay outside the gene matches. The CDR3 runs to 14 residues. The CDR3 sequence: CASRTGGSGNTIYF. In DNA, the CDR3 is TGTGCCAGCAGGACAGGGGGCTCTGGAAACACCATATATTTT.

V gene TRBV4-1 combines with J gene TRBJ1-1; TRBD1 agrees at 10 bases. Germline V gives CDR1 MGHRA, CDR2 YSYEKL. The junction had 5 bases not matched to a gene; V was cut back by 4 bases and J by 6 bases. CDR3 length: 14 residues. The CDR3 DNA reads TGCGCCAGCAGCCGCCCCGACAGGGGGCCTGAAGCTTTCTTT. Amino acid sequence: CASSRPDRGPEAFF.

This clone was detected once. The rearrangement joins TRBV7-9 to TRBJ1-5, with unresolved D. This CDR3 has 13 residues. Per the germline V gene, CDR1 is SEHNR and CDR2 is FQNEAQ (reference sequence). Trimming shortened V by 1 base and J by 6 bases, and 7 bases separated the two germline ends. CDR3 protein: CASSLGSFQPQHF. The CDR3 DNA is TGTGCCAGCAGCTTAGGCAGTTTTCAGCCCCAGCATTTT.

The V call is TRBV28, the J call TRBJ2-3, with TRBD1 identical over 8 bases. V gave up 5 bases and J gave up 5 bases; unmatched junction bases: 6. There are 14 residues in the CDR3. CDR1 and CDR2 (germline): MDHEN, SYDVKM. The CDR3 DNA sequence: TGTGCCAGCAGTCGCGACAGGGGAGGAGATACGCAGTATTTT. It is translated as CASSRDRGGDTQYF.